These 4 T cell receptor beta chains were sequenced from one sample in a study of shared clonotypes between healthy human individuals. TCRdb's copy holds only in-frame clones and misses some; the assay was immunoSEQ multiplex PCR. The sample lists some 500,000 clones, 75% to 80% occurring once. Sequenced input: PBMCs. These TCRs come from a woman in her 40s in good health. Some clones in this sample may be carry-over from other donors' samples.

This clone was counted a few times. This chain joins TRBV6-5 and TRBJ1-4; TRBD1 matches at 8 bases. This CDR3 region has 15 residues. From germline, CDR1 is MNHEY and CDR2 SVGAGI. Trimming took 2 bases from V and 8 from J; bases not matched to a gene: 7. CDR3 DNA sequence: TGTGCCAGCAGTTACGCGACAGGGGTGGGCGAAAAACTGTTTTTT. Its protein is CASSYATGVGEKLFF.

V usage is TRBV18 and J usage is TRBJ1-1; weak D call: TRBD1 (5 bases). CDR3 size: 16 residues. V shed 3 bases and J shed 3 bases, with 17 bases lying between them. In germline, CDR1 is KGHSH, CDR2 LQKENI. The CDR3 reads CASSPYVAGRDTEAFF. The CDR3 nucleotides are TGTGCCAGCTCACCTTACGTGGCAGGGAGGGACACTGAAGCTTTCTTT. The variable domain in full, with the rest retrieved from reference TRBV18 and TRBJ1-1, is NAGVMQNPRHLVRRRGQEARLRCSPMKGHSHVYWYRQLPEEGLKFMVYLQKENIIDESGMPKERFSAEFPKEGPSILRIQQVVRGDSAAYFCASSPYVAGRDTEAFFGQGTRLTVV.

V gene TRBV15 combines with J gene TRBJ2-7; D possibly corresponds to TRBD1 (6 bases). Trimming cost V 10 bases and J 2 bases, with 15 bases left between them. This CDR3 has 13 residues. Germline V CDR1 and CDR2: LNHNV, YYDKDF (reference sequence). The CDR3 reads CAITDRATYEQYF. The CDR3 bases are TGTGCCATCACGGACAGAGCTACCTACGAGCAGTACTTC.

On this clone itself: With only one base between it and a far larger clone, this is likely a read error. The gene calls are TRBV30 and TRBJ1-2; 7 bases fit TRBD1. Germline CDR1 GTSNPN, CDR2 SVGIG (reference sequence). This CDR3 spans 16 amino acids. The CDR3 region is CASSDSHRGSNYGYTF. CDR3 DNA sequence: TGTGCCTCGAGTGACTCCCACAGGGGTTCTAACTATGGCTACACCTTC.